Included here is one T cell receptor beta chain sequence, with context. Its antigen is unknown. Compared with germline, one end of the junction differs, possibly owing to a read error. The data were obtained in a study of a mutant IDH1 vaccine in newly diagnosed glioma (dated by TCRdb to the early 2020s). Regarding the study in general: Across visits V03 through V10, patients got a total of eight vaccinations, given in weeks 1, 3, 5, 7, 11, 15, 19 and 23. Vaccination began 4-6 weeks after radiotherapy alone, or alongside temozolomide cycles in the chemotherapy-containing groups. The roughly 30 treated patients were around 62% male and 37.5% female, with a mean age of 40.4 years. Prior to enrollment, standard therapy consisting of radiotherapy alone, temozolomide alone, or radiochemotherapy with temozolomide had been administered to patients, with the combination being received by most patients. Peripheral blood samples were drawn at six visits, namely V03 (baseline), V05, V07, V10, V12 and V13. For exploratory analyses, longitudinal TCRB deep sequencing was carried out in around 24 treated patients wherever samples were available.

The cysteine opens and the phenylalanine closes a CDR3 of 15 amino acids. Kept here is only the CDR3 DNA, which spans 45 bases and is read in frame from base 1. CDR1 and CDR2, per the germline V gene (reference sequence), are SSHAT and FNYEAQ. The time point label of this sample denotes: week 5, during vaccination. Every vaccine dose consisted of 300 ug of a 20-mer mutant IDH1 peptide in Montanide, administered subcutaneously together with topical imiquimod. All donors had newly diagnosed IDH1-mutant astrocytomas of WHO grade 3 or 4 that showed loss of nuclear ATRX. The samples were drawn from NOA16, a multicentre, single-arm, open-label phase I trial in Germany that tested a mutant IDH1 peptide vaccine in humans for the first time. The DNeasy Blood and Tissue Kit was used to extract genomic DNA from EDTA blood for TCRB sequencing. What the research found in general, with its limitations: Changes in the top peripheral T cell clonotypes picked up by TCRB sequencing did not appear to be linked to pseudoprogression. The authors noted that analyses of patient blood samples could not be reproduced because of sample limitations. Immune responses induced by the vaccine were seen in about 93% of patients across multiple MHC alleles. Selection of PBMC samples for TCRB deep sequencing was based on availability.

The library was prepared using the immunoSEQ multiplex PCR assay. Rearranged TCR beta chain sequences were amplified with the hsTCRB Kit following the manufacturer's protocol. TCRB libraries were sequenced on an Illumina MiSeq. Regarding the original processing steps: The kit vendor's proprietary platform handled demultiplexing, trimming and gene mapping. As stored in TCRdb, this immuneACCESS dataset retains in-frame rearrangements with V and J assigned. A fraction of the clones does not appear; measured against another copy, unresolved V genes explain less than half of the discrepancy, and the remainder lacks a known reason. The V and J calls and clone size are taken from that table; D and trimming were inferred from the DNA. In this sample the table shows more than 35,000 clones, roughly 85% of which occur a single time. Approximately 1.7% of the sample belongs to the ten largest clones.

The chain is assembled from TRBV7-7 and TRBJ2-3, with TRBD2 as a weak D call on 6 bases. The receptor's source is a middle-aged man with glioma. Sequencing was performed on PBMCs, taken from a glioma patient whose treatment included an IDH1 peptide vaccine. The CDR3 protein is CASSRGITPTDTQYF. DNA sequence: TGTGCTAGCAGCCGGGGGATTACTCCCACAGATACGCAGTATTTT. Where the CDR3 stops, the reference TRBV7-7 and TRBJ2-3 genes take over; the full variable domain is GAGVSQSPRYKVTKRGQDVTLRCDPISSHATLYWYQQALGQGPEFLTYFNYEAQPDKSGLPSDRFSAERPEGSISTLTIQRTEQRDSAMYRCASSRGITPTDTQYFGPGTRLTVL.